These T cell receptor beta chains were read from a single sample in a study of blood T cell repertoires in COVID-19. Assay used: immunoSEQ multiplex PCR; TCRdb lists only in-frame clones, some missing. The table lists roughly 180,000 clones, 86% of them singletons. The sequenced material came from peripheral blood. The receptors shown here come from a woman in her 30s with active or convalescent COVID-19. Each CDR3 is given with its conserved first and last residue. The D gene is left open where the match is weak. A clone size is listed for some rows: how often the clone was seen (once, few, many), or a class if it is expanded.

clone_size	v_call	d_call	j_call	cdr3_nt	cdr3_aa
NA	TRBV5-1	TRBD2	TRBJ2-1	TGCGCCAGCAGCTCACTGACTAGCGGGAGGTACAATGAGCAGTTCTTC	CASSSLTSGRYNEQFF
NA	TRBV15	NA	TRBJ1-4	TGTGCCACCAAAACAGGGATGATTGGGAAACTGTTTTTT	CATKTGMIGKLFF
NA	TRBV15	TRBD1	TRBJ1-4	TGTGCCACCAGCAGAGATGGGACAGGCTCGGAAAAACTGTTTTTT	CATSRDGTGSEKLFF
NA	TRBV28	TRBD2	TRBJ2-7	TGTGCCAGCAGTTCGCGCGGGAGGAGTCTCTACGAGCAGTACTTC	CASSSRGRSLYEQYF
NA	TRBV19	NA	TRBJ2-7	TGTGCCAGTAGTAGCGGCTCCTACGAGCAGTACTTC	CASSSGSYEQYF
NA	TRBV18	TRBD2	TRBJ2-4	TGTGCCAGCTCAATTGGTTCTAGCGGGAAGGGCAAAAACATTCAGTACTTC	CASSIGSSGKGKNIQYF
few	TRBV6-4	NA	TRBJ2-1	TGTGCCAGCAGTGACTCCGATCTGGGTACAGACGTGAATGAGCAGTTCTTC	CASSDSDLGTDVNEQFF
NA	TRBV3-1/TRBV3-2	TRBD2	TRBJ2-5	TGTGCCAGCAGTCGGCGGGGGGCAGGGGAGACCCAGTACTTC	CASSRRGAGETQYF
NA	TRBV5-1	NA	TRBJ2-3	TGCGCCAGCAGCCAGGAACCCCTGGGAGATACGCAGTATTTT	CASSQEPLGDTQYF
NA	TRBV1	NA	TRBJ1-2	TGCACCAGCAGACCCTACGGACAGTCTTACTATGGCTACACCTTC	CTSRPYGQSYYGYTF
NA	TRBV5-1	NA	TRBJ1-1	TGCGCCAGCAGCTGGAGTGAGGGTACTGAAGCTTTCTTT	CASSWSEGTEAFF
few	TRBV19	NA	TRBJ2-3	TGTGCCAGTAGTATTCAGGGTGCGCAGTATTTT	CASSIQGAQYF
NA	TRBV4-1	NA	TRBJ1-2	TGCGCCAGCAGCCAAGATTCCGGTTTGCCCTATGGCTACACCTTC	CASSQDSGLPYGYTF
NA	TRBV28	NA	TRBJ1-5	TGTGCCAGCAGTTTATTCACAGAAGGAGGTCAGCCCCAGCATTTT	CASSLFTEGGQPQHF
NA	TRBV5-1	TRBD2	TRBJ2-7	TGCGCCAGCAGCCCATTTGGGGAGGGCCACGAGCAGTACTTC	CASSPFGEGHEQYF
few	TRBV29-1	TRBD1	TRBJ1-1	TGCAGCGTTGACGGACAGGGGATGGGAGGCACTGAAGCTTTCTTT	CSVDGQGMGGTEAFF
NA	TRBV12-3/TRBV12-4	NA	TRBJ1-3	TGTGCCAGCAGCTTAGGGGCCCGATACACCATATATTTT	CASSLGARYTIYF
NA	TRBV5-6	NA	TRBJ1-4	TGTGCCAGCAGCTTGTCCGGGGAAGATGAAAAACTGTTTTTT	CASSLSGEDEKLFF
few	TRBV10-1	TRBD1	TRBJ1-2	TGCGCCAGCAGTGAAACAACAGGGGCATACTATGGCTACACCTTC	CASSETTGAYYGYTF
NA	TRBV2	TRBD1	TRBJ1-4	TGTGCCAGCAGCCCGTCCGGGACAGCTAATGAAAAACTGTTTTTT	CASSPSGTANEKLFF
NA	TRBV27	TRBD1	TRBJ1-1	TGTGCCAGCAGCGTTACAGGGGGTCGTACTGAAGCTTTCTTT	CASSVTGGRTEAFF
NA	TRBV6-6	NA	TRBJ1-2	TGTGCCAGCAGTTTCCAGGTGACGGCTAACTATGGCTACACCTTC	CASSFQVTANYGYTF
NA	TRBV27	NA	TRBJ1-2	TGTGCCAGCAGTTCCCTTTTGGGAGGGGGAGTGATCTATGGCTACACCTTC	CASSSLLGGGVIYGYTF
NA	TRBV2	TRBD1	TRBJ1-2	TGTGCCAGCAGTGAAGAGGTTGGACAGGCTTATGGCTACACCTTC	CASSEEVGQAYGYTF
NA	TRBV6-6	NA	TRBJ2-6	TGTGCCATCACCTCCCCGGACACTGCCCTGACTTTC	CAITSPDTALTF
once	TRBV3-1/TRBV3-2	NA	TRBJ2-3	TGTGCCAGCAGCCTCTTCCCAGATACGCAGTATTTT	CASSLFPDTQYF
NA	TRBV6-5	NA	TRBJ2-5	TGTGCCAGCGGGAGAGGAGAGACCCAGTACTTC	CASGRGETQYF
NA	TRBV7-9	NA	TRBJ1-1	TGTGCCAGCAGCTTAGTTCTCGGAGGGCTCACTGAAGCTTTCTTT	CASSLVLGGLTEAFF
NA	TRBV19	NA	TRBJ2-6	TGTGCCAGTAGTATCTTCAGCGGGTCAGGGGCCAACGTCCTGACTTTC	CASSIFSGSGANVLTF
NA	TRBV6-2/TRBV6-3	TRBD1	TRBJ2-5	TGTGCCAGCAGTTACTCGACCGGGACAGGGTACAAGAAGACCCAGTACTTC	CASSYSTGTGYKKTQYF